One and the same sample provided the 25 T cell receptor beta chains below, sequenced in a study of blood T cell repertoires in COVID-19. Libraries were prepared by immunoSEQ multiplex PCR; TCRdb keeps only in-frame clonotypes and omits some of them. The sample consists of under 100,000 clones, about 90% of them appearing once. Sequencing used peripheral blood. These receptors originate from a man aged 45-60 years with active COVID-19.

The chain employs TRBV12-3 or TRBV12-4 and TRBJ1-2, with a tentative D call TRBD1 (5 bases). The CDR3 loop spans 13 amino acids. V lost 6 bases and J 5 bases, leaving 13 bases between the germline ends. The CDR3 DNA reads as TGTGCCAGCAGCCGTGACGGACAATATGGCTACACCTTC. Its protein product is CASSRDGQYGYTF.

The chain uses TRBV12-5 and TRBJ2-1; 10 bases map to TRBD2. Per the germline V gene, CDR1 is LGHNT and CDR2 is FRNRAP. This CDR3 is 20 amino acids long. V trimming: 5 bases; J trimming: 1 base; junction bases outside the gene matches: 17. The CDR3 coding sequence is TGTGCTAGTGGTCTCCTGCCTATAGCGGGAGGCCGACTATCCTACAATGAGCAGTTCTTC. It translates to CASGLLPIAGGRLSYNEQFF.

This chain uses TRBV21-1 with TRBJ2-6; no DNA check was done on the table's D call, TRBD1. TRBV21-1 counts as a pseudogene. The CDR3 spans 14 residues. In DNA form, the CDR3 reads TGTGCCAGCAGCCCAGGGGGTCAAGCCAACGTCCTGACTTTC. It yields the protein CASSPGGQANVLTF.

The chain has TRBV19 and TRBJ2-1; 11 bases align to TRBD2. Germline V gene lookup returns CDR1 LNHDA and CDR2 SQIVND (reference sequence). This CDR3 spans 17 amino acids. Trimming took 5 bases from V and 4 from J; bases not matched to a gene: 10. CDR3 sequence: CASSPAPSGGTYNEQFF. In DNA, the CDR3 is TGTGCCAGTAGTCCGGCCCCTAGCGGGGGGACTTACAATGAGCAGTTCTTC.

This chain connects TRBV10-1 to TRBJ2-7; D is uncertain. Trimming took off 0 bases at V and 6 bases at J, with 6 bases between the two ends. This CDR3 has 12 residues. Germline V lookup: CDR1 WNHNN, CDR2 SYGVQD (reference sequence). CDR3 protein: CASSESSGEQYF. The CDR3 region has the DNA TGCGCCAGCAGTGAGTCGAGTGGCGAGCAGTACTTC.

The V gene is TRBV6-5, the J gene TRBJ2-5, with TRBD1 matching 7 bases. The CDR3 loop spans 14 amino acids. V lost 2 bases and J lost 4; bases outside the gene matches: 4. Germline V gene data show CDR1 as MNHEY and CDR2 as SVGAGI. The CDR3 sequence: CASSYPGQAETQYF. CDR3 coding DNA: TGTGCCAGCAGTTACCCCGGACAGGCAGAGACCCAGTACTTC.

The gene calls are TRBV18 and TRBJ1-1, with unresolved D. CDR1 is KGHSH and CDR2 is LQKENI in the germline V gene. This CDR3 has 13 amino acids. V was pared by 2 bases and J by 6 bases, with 10 bases between. CDR3 sequence: CASSPGRVPEAFF. The CDR3 DNA reads TGTGCCAGCTCACCAGGGCGGGTCCCTGAAGCTTTCTTT.

V usage is TRBV18 and J usage is TRBJ2-1; D might be TRBD1 (5 bases). Deletions cut 1 base from V and 4 bases from J, with 8 bases between. Looked up from germline, CDR1 is KGHSH and CDR2 is LQKENI. The CDR3 loop spans 14 amino acids. The CDR3 here is CASSPLDRYNEQFF. The CDR3 nucleotides are TGTGCCAGCTCACCACTCGACAGATACAATGAGCAGTTCTTC. The variable domain in full, completed from reference TRBV18 and TRBJ2-1, reads NAGVMQNPRHLVRRRGQEARLRCSPMKGHSHVYWYRQLPEEGLKFMVYLQKENIIDESGMPKERFSAEFPKEGPSILRIQQVVRGDSAAYFCASSPLDRYNEQFFGPGTRLTVL.

The V gene is TRBV28, the J gene TRBJ2-5, with 10 bases identical to TRBD1. Germline V CDR1 and CDR2: MDHEN, SYDVKM. This CDR3 contains 16 residues. V was clipped by 4 bases and J by 5 bases; unmatched bases: 10. This CDR3 reads CASSSPGQGFKETQYF. The CDR3 DNA reads as TGTGCCAGCAGTTCTCCGGGACAGGGGTTCAAGGAGACCCAGTACTTC.

The gene calls are TRBV28 and TRBJ2-7; the match to TRBD2 covers 8 bases. Germline values: CDR1 MDHEN, CDR2 SYDVKM. The CDR3 runs 13 residues. Unmatched junction bases numbered 10, after V lost 8 bases and J lost 7 bases. DNA of the CDR3: TGTGCCAGCCGTAGCGGGGACTTACGAGAGCAGTACTTC. Amino acids: CASRSGDLREQYF.

Here the CDR3 DNA reads TGCGCCAGCAGCCAGACACAGGGGGCTGAGGGTCTGATAGCGGCTTACGAGCAGTACTTC. This encodes CASSQTQGAEGLIAAYEQYF. This chain joins TRBV4-1 and TRBJ2-7, with TRBD1 identical over 9 bases. Germline V CDR1 and CDR2: MGHRA, YSYEKL. V was clipped by 3 bases and J by 4 bases; unmatched bases: 22. The length of the CDR3 is 20 residues.

This chain connects TRBV5-4 to TRBJ1-1; TRBD1 agrees at 9 bases. With V trimmed by 4 bases and J by 4 bases, 8 bases remained unmatched. Germline CDR1 SGHNT, CDR2 YYREEE (reference sequence). CDR3 length: 15 residues. The CDR3 sequence is CASSPSVTGGTEAFF. CDR3 nucleotide sequence: TGTGCCAGCAGCCCCAGCGTGACAGGGGGCACTGAAGCTTTCTTT.

This sequence joins TRBV18 and TRBJ1-2, with no clear D. The CDR3 loop spans 17 amino acids. Germline CDR1 KGHSH, CDR2 LQKENI. Trimming cost V 3 bases and J 0 bases, with 17 bases left between them. CDR3 protein: CASSPYGSGGSNYGYTF. The CDR3 DNA follows: TGTGCCAGCTCACCCTATGGGTCCGGAGGGTCTAACTATGGCTACACCTTC.

J is TRBJ2-7 and V is TRBV30, with TRBD1 as a possible D gene (5 bases). The length of the CDR3 is 13 residues. V was pared by 2 bases and J by 0 bases, with 8 bases between. Germline CDR1 GTSNPN, CDR2 SVGIG (reference sequence). Here the CDR3 DNA reads TGTGCCTGGAGTCCGGACAACTCCTACGAGCAGTACTTC. Its protein product is CAWSPDNSYEQYF.

The chain employs TRBV6-6 and TRBJ1-1, with a tentative D call TRBD1 (5 bases). The CDR3 is made up of 16 amino acids. Trimming removed 0 bases at V and 3 bases at J, with 14 bases between. Germline CDR1 MNHNY, CDR2 SVGAGI (reference sequence). For the CDR3, the DNA is TGTGCCAGCAGTTACTCGAAGCGGGGGTGGGACACTGAAGCTTTCTTT. Protein product: CASSYSKRGWDTEAFF.

The chain recombines TRBV6-5 with TRBJ2-2; no clear D. Germline V gives CDR1 MNHEY, CDR2 SVGAGI. The CDR3 is 12 residues long. Trimming cost V 6 bases and J 5 bases, with 7 bases left between them. The CDR3 DNA reads TGTGCCAGCAGCCGGGTTACCGGGGAGCTGTTTTTT. Its protein is CASSRVTGELFF.

The chain links TRBV11-2 to TRBJ2-2; D perhaps matches TRBD2 (6 bases). V was pared by 1 base and J by 7 bases, with 10 bases between. The CDR3 spans 14 residues. Germline-derived CDR1 and CDR2 are SGHAT and FQNNGV. The DNA of the CDR3 is TGTGCCAGCAGCTTAGGCGGCGGGAACGGGGAGCTGTTTTTT. Encoded protein: CASSLGGGNGELFF.

The chain combines TRBV5-4 with TRBJ2-3; TRBD2 matches at 15 bases. V dropped 4 bases and J dropped 1; count of bases not matched to a gene: 4. This CDR3 is built from 17 residues. Germline CDR1 is SGHNT and CDR2 is YYREEE (reference sequence). CDR3 amino acids: CASSPGLAGGGTDTQYF. The CDR3 coding sequence is TGTGCCAGCAGCCCGGGACTAGCGGGGGGAGGCACAGATACGCAGTATTTT.

The V and J genes are TRBV7-2 and TRBJ1-1; D is ambiguous. The germline CDR1 and CDR2 sequences are SGHTA and FQGNSA. V lost 7 bases and J 1 base, leaving 10 bases between the germline ends. CDR3 size: 13 residues. In DNA form, the CDR3 reads TGTGCCAGCAACCCGACTAGGAACACTGAAGCTTTCTTT. Translated: CASNPTRNTEAFF.

The chain uses TRBV11-3 and TRBJ2-2, with D uncertain. CDR3 size: 18 residues. V lost 0 bases to trimming and J lost 1 base, with 15 bases between them. CDR1 is SGHNT, CDR2 YENEEA, per germline. The CDR3 nucleotides are TGTGCCAGCAGCTTAGATTTTTTTTCTGTACAGAACACCGGGGAGCTGTTTTTT. Translating it yields CASSLDFFSVQNTGELFF.

The chain combines TRBV2 with TRBJ2-1; 8 nucleotides match TRBD1. V lost 2 bases, J lost 13 bases, and 4 bases stayed unmatched. Per the germline V gene, CDR1 is SNHLY and CDR2 is FYNNEI. The CDR3 has 12 amino acids. The CDR3 is CASSEQDRVQFF. For the CDR3, the DNA is TGTGCCAGCAGTGAACAGGACAGGGTACAGTTCTTC.

This CDR3 is CASSQKGDNEKLFF. CDR3 nucleotide sequence: TGCGCCAGCAGCCAAAAGGGGGATAATGAAAAACTGTTTTTT. The chain joins TRBV4-3 to TRBJ1-4; a weak D match, TRBD1 (6 bases). The CDR3 consists of 14 residues. In germline, CDR1 is LGHNA, CDR2 YSLEER. V was clipped by 2 bases and J by 4 bases, with 8 bases between them.

For the CDR3, the DNA is TGTGCCAGTAGACAGGGGGTGGACACCGGGGAGCTGTTTTTT. It specifies CASRQGVDTGELFF. This rearrangement joins TRBV19 to TRBJ2-2; 8 positions match TRBD1. The junction had 3 bases not matched to a gene; V was cut back by 6 bases and J by 3 bases. Germline values: CDR1 LNHDA, CDR2 SQIVND (reference sequence). This CDR3 has 14 residues.

The chain links TRBV9 to TRBJ2-7; 8 positions match TRBD2. This CDR3 comprises 17 residues. After removal of 0 bases from V and 5 bases from J, the junction contained 13 bases not matched to a gene. Germline loops: CDR1 SGDLS, CDR2 YYNGEE. The CDR3 coding sequence is TGTGCCAGCAGCGTAGCCCCCACCCCGGGAGGGCCCCACGAGCAGTACTTC. It specifies CASSVAPTPGGPHEQYF.

The rearrangement uses TRBV19 and TRBJ2-7; 7 nucleotides align to TRBD2. Looked up from germline, CDR1 is LNHDA and CDR2 is SQIVND (reference sequence). The CDR3 length is 14 residues. The V segment lost 5 bases and the J segment 2 bases; nucleotides outside the gene matches: 6. Here the CDR3 DNA reads TGTGCCAGTAGTCCGACTAGCTATACCTACGAGCAGTACTTC. It specifies CASSPTSYTYEQYF.